The clone carrying this T cell receptor beta chain was recorded a few times. Its antigen remains unknown. The V gene end was trimmed by 0 bases and the J gene end by 6 bases; junction bases not matched to a gene: 5. Germline CDR1 is MNHEY and CDR2 is SMNVEV (reference sequence). The CDR3 length is 15 residues. The data belong to a study of OX40 agonist ivuxolimab in advanced cancers. As for the study in general: Hepatocellular carcinoma, melanoma, renal cell or head and neck cancer was diagnosed in the dose-escalation patients. Three patients showed partial responses: one hepatocellular carcinoma and two cutaneous melanoma cases. Overall study findings and caveats: Near-lowest levels of clonal expansion characterized partial responders at 0.1-3.0 mg/kg.

The protocol was immunoSEQ multiplex PCR, while the TCRdb copy is restricted to in-frame clones and leaves out a portion. The sample holds fewer than 20,000 clones; more than 70% are singletons and the top ten take roughly 28%. V usage is TRBV27 and J usage is TRBJ2-1, with 7 bases that match TRBD2. Specimen: CD4+ or CD8+ T cells sorted from blood, collected in a trial of the OX40 agonist ivuxolimab. The receptor's source is an adult with an advanced solid tumor such as melanoma, head and neck, liver or kidney cancer. CDR3 DNA sequence: TGTGCCAGCAGTTTATCCCTGACGGGGGGCAATGAGCAGTTCTTC. It codes for CASSLSLTGGNEQFF.